This T cell receptor (beta chain) was recovered during a study of blood T cell repertoires in COVID-19 (dated by TCRdb to the early 2020s). Regarding the study in general: Collaborator samples came from the United States, Italy and Spain and covered acute and convalescent phases of COVID-19. The prospective study material was composed of cDNA or gDNA derived from T cells, B-cell-depleted T cells, or PBMCs. The dataset comprised deeply sampled blood TCRbeta repertoires from subjects exposed to, actively infected with, or recovered from COVID-19. The repertoires were released in a freely available public database meant as a resource for research on the immune response to SARS-CoV-2. Samples were obtained from the ongoing ImmuneRACE study (first 160 participants) and from about 1,300 subjects provided by 6 global collaborators. Nearly every sample came with metadata listing a de-identified subject ID, COVID-19 status, age in years and sex. Where HLA class I and class II types were available, the types were taken from metadata supplied by the sample provider, not from assay-based typing.

What the work shows at the level of the full study, not this receptor alone: How much clinical and demographic metadata was included differed by source and by participant, and the metadata was provided uncurated.

About this clone: Its cognate antigen has yet to be identified. No qualities accompany the bases; no much larger clone lies one base away.

Inclusive of the bounding cysteine and phenylalanine, the CDR3 is 14 residues long. The entry retains the CDR3 DNA only, 42 bases that are in frame from base 1. Trimming accounts for 6 bases at V and 7 bases at J, while the number of junction bases matched to no gene is 8. The germline V gene provides CDR1 SNHLY and CDR2 FYNNEI. Collaborating institutions collected whole blood in K2EDTA tubes following their own protocols. For TCRbeta analysis, collaborators shipped samples as frozen whole blood, isolated PBMCs, or DNA extracted from either of those sample types. TCRbeta CDR3 regions were amplified from genomic DNA using the immunoSEQ Assay, a bias-controlled multiplex PCR. The study's own analysis went as follows. Nucleated cell counts per sample were estimated from amplification of reference gene primers within the assay. Sequence reads were collapsed and filtered to measure the absolute abundance of every unique TCRbeta CDR3 rearrangement. For each sample, productive Simpson clonality was calculated as the square root of Simpson's diversity index across productive rearrangements. What TCRdb holds here is the immuneACCESS table cut down to in-frame rearrangements. Part of the clones is not present; checked against another copy, under half of the missing clones reflect an unresolved V gene, and the others are unexplained. That table supplies the V and J calls and clone size; D and trimming were determined from the DNA. The sample table records under 200,000 clones; roughly 85% of these occur just once. 20% to 25% of the sample rests with the top ten.

Sample: peripheral blood. This TCR was recovered from a man between 60 and 75 years old with active or convalescent COVID-19. Recombination linked TRBV2 to TRBJ1-3; 8 central nucleotides agree with TRBD1. CDR3 sequence: CASRKGQGANTIYF. The base sequence is TGTGCCAGCAGAAAAGGTCAGGGGGCGAACACCATATATTTT.